What follows is one T cell receptor beta chain and its context. The antigen remains unidentified. This specimen comes from a study of T cell responses to AZD1222 COVID-19 vaccine. Overall study: Investigators merged groups given second doses at roughly 4 or roughly 12 weeks.

In germline, CDR1 is SGDLS, CDR2 YYNGEE. After removal of 4 bases from V and 7 bases from J, the junction contained 1 base not matched to a gene. The CDR3 spans 12 residues. Profiled with immunoSEQ multiplex PCR; TCRdb holds only in-frame clones, not every one. The sample holds 75,000 to 90,000 clones, approximately 81% seen once. Study-level findings and limits: Receipt of two AZD1222 doses was followed by a rise in Spike-specific TCR breadth and depth. Baseline serostatus was positive in only a handful of AZD1222 recipients. Reportedly, close to half of spike-specific TCRs are directed against unmutated variant regions.

The J gene is TRBJ2-1, the V gene TRBV9; 8 nucleotides match TRBD2. The material was peripheral blood, obtained on day 0 of AZD1222 vaccination. The sequence was collected from an adult in good health. This CDR3 reads CASSRLANEQFF. As DNA, the CDR3 is TGTGCCAGCAGCAGACTAGCGAATGAGCAGTTCTTC.